This TCR beta chain is from a study of blood T cell repertoires in COVID-19. Authors' analysis steps: Reference gene primer amplification in the assay estimated nucleated cell counts. The table came from immunoSEQ multiplex PCR; TCRdb's copy has only in-frame clones and leaves some out. The D gene and trimming were derived from the DNA, and the V and J assignments and clone size from that table. The sample lists about 300,000 clones, roughly 90% seen once, with 1.5% to 2% in the top ten. CDR1 SGHAT and CDR2 FQNNGV come from the germline V gene. V shed 4 bases and J shed 3 bases, with 13 bases lying between them. The CDR3 is 14 residues long.

This rearrangement joins TRBV11-2 to TRBJ2-7; weak D call: TRBD1 (5 bases). The specimen was peripheral blood. This receptor was obtained from a woman in her twenties or thirties with COVID-19, enrolled during active disease. The CDR3 DNA reads TGTGCCAGCAGCTGGGTCAGAACAGGCTACGAGCAGTACTTC. Its protein product is CASSWVRTGYEQYF.